Described below is a single TCR beta chain sequence and its context. MiXCR was run by TCRdb on the RT-PCR reads, yielding one entry per CDR3 protein. The table records some 30,000 distinct CDR3 sequences, roughly 38% of them present only once. This specimen belongs to a study of patients and donors after allogeneic stem cell transplantation. This CDR3 spans 14 amino acids. Per the germline V gene, CDR1 is SGHDT and CDR2 is YYEEEE. V shed 0 bases and J 5 bases; nucleotides not matched to a gene: 4. J is TRBJ1-1 and V is TRBV5-6; 7 nucleotides align to TRBD1. What was sequenced was blood, either unsorted or a sorted T cell fraction (not recorded which). This clonotype was obtained from a human donor who was either an allogeneic HSCT recipient or a stem cell or donor lymphocyte infusion donor (not recorded which). It is not recorded whose cells these are; they may come from a transplant donor. As DNA, the CDR3 is TGTGCCAGCAGCTTGGAGCAGGGGGTGACTGAAGCTTTCTTT. Its translation is CASSLEQGVTEAFF.